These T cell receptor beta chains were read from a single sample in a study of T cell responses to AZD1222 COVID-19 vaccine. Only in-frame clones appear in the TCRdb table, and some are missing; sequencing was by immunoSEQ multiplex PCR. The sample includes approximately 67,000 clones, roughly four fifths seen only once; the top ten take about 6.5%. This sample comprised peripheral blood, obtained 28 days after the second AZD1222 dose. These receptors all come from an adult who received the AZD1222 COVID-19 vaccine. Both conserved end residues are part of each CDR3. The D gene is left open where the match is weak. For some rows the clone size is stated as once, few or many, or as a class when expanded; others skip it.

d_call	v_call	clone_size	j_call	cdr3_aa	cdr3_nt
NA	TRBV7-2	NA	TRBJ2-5	CASSLAGSAGQETQYF	TGTGCCAGCAGCTTAGCGGGGTCCGCGGGGCAAGAGACCCAGTACTTC
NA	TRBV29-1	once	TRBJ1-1	CSARHILRNTEAFF	TGCAGCGCTAGACACATTCTCCGGAACACTGAAGCTTTCTTT
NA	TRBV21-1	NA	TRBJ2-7	CASSKVPTTGSYEQYF	TGTGCCAGCAGCAAAGTACCTACTACTGGGTCCTACGAGCAGTACTTC
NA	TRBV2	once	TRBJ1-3	CASSRNEASSGNTIYF	TGTGCCAGCAGCCGGAACGAGGCCAGCTCTGGAAACACCATATATTTT
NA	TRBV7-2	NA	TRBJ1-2	CASSRGTALNYGYTF	TGTGCCAGCAGCCGGGGGACGGCTCTTAACTATGGCTACACCTTC
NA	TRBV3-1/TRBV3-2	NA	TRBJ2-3	CASSQDLGSGTDTQYF	TGTGCCAGCAGCCAAGATTTAGGGTCCGGGACAGATACGCAGTATTTT
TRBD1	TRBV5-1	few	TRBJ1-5	CASSPGTGGRSNQPQHF	TGCGCCAGCAGCCCCGGGACAGGCGGACGGTCGAATCAGCCCCAGCATTTT
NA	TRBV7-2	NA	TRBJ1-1	CASSLLAGSTEAFF	TGTGCCAGCAGCTTACTGGCGGGTTCCACTGAAGCTTTCTTT
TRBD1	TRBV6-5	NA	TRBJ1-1	CASSYGQGMNTEAFF	TGTGCCAGCAGTTACGGACAGGGTATGAACACTGAAGCTTTCTTT
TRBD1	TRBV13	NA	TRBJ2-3	CASSLVGTDLHAQYF	TGTGCCAGCAGCTTAGTCGGGACAGATTTACACGCGCAGTATTTT
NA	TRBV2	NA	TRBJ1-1	CATELQGDTEAFF	TGTGCCACCGAACTCCAGGGCGACACTGAAGCTTTCTTT
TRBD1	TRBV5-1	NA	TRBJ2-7	CASSRDRVKEQYF	TGCGCCAGCAGCCGGGACAGGGTTAAGGAGCAGTACTTC
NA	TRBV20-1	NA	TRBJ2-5	CSAVLGTQYF	TGCAGTGCTGTCTTGGGGACCCAGTACTTC
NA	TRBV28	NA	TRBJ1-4	CASSLSRTNEKLFF	TGTGCCAGCAGTTTAAGTCGTACTAATGAAAAACTGTTTTTT
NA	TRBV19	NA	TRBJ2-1	CASSTRQNNEQFF	TGTGCCAGTAGTACCAGACAGAACAATGAGCAGTTCTTC
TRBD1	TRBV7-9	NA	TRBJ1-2	CASSLEQGSYGYTF	TGTGCCAGCAGCTTGGAACAGGGGTCCTATGGCTACACCTTC
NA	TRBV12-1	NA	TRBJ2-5	CASSPRRGRYQETQYF	TGTGCCAGCAGTCCCCGGCGGGGTAGGTACCAAGAGACCCAGTACTTC
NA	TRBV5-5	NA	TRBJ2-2	CASSGGPSGLFF	TGTGCCAGCAGTGGGGGACCGAGTGGGCTGTTTTTT
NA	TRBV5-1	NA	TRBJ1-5	CASSLGPANSNQPQHF	TGCGCCAGCAGCTTGGGGCCAGCAAATAGCAATCAGCCCCAGCATTTT
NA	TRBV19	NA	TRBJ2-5	CASSIGDWQETQYF	TGTGCCAGTAGTATTGGAGATTGGCAAGAGACCCAGTACTTC
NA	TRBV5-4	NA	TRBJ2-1	CASSLTGSHNEQFF	TGTGCCAGCAGCTTGACAGGGAGCCACAATGAGCAGTTCTTC
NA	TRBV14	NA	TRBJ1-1	CASSFGGRGAFF	TGTGCCAGCAGTTTTGGTGGACGTGGAGCTTTCTTT
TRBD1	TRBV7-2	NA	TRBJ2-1	CASSPRNRGPPYNEQFF	TGTGCCAGCAGCCCGAGAAACAGGGGCCCTCCCTACAATGAGCAGTTCTTC
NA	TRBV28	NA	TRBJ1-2	CASSPGLTGLYGYTF	TGTGCCAGCAGTCCAGGACTGACAGGCCTCTATGGCTACACCTTC
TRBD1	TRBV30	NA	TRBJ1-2	CARVDRGRGYTF	TGTGCCAGAGTCGACAGGGGGCGAGGCTACACCTTC
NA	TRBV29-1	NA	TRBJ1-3	CSVALKTGYGNTIYF	TGCAGCGTGGCCCTCAAAACAGGGTACGGAAACACCATATATTTT
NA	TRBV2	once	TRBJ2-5	CASRDPTVEETQYF	TGTGCCAGCAGAGACCCGACAGTGGAAGAGACCCAGTACTTC
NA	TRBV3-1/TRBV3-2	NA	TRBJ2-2	CASSQGMNTGELFF	TGTGCCAGCAGCCAGGGGATGAACACCGGGGAGCTGTTTTTT
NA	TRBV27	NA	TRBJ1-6	CASSLSTGVAPLHF	TGTGCCAGCAGTTTATCCACGGGCGTTGCACCCCTCCACTTT
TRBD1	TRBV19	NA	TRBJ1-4	CASSTATGTGREKLFF	TGTGCCAGTAGTACAGCGACCGGGACAGGGAGAGAAAAACTGTTTTTT
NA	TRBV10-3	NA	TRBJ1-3	CATEQGSGNTIYF	TGTGCCACGGAACAGGGCTCTGGAAACACCATATATTTT
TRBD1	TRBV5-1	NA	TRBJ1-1	CASSFTGGNTEAFF	TGCGCCAGCAGCTTCACAGGGGGCAACACTGAAGCTTTCTTT
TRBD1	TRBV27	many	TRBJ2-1	CASSSPGQSSYNEQFF	TGTGCCAGCAGTTCCCCGGGACAGAGCTCCTACAATGAGCAGTTCTTC
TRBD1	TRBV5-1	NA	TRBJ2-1	CASSLVGRTGYNEQFF	TGCGCCAGCAGCTTGGTCGGGCGGACAGGGTACAATGAGCAGTTCTTC
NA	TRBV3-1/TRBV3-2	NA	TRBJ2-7	CASSLPPQVQAYEQYF	TGTGCCAGCAGCCTTCCCCCCCAGGTACAGGCCTACGAGCAGTACTTC
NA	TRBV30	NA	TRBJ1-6	CALQGSSYNSPLHF	TGTGCCTTACAGGGAAGCTCCTATAATTCACCCCTCCACTTT
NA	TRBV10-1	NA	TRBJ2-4	CASSQFRGGGSIQYF	TGCGCCAGCAGTCAATTTCGAGGGGGGGGTAGCATTCAGTACTTC
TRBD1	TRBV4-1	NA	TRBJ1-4	CASSPVDRGGEKLFF	TGCGCCAGCAGCCCCGTGGACAGGGGCGGTGAAAAACTGTTTTTT
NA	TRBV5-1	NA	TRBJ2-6	CASSPTVVGVSGANVLTF	TGCGCCAGCAGCCCAACCGTGGTAGGGGTCTCTGGGGCCAACGTCCTGACTTTC
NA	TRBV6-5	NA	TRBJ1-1	CATQRRGGTEAFF	TGTGCCACCCAACGCCGGGGTGGCACTGAAGCTTTCTTT